The 28 T cell receptor beta chains in this list originate from one sample, sequenced in a study of OX40 agonist ivuxolimab in advanced cancers. Here immunoSEQ multiplex PCR was the method, and the copy in TCRdb shows in-frame clones only, minus some. The repertoire holds 60,000 to 80,000 clones, more than 65% seen once, with approximately 11% in the top ten. The sample was CD4+ or CD8+ T cells sorted from blood, taken in a trial of the OX40 agonist ivuxolimab. These receptor sequences come from an adult with an advanced solid tumor such as melanoma, head and neck, liver or kidney cancer.

The chain employs TRBV14 and TRBJ2-7, with TRBD2 as a possible D gene (5 bases). Trimming removed 2 bases from V and 2 bases from J, with 10 bases in between. From germline, CDR1 is SGHDN and CDR2 FVKESK. The CDR3 runs 14 residues. CDR3 nucleotide sequence: TGTGCCAGCAGCCAACTCCTAGCAACCTACGAGCAGTACTTC. Translating gives CASSQLLATYEQYF.

V gene TRBV5-4 combines with J gene TRBJ2-7; D tentatively fits TRBD1 or TRBD2 (6 bases each). The CDR3 spans 17 residues. Trimming shortened V by 4 bases and J by 5 bases, and 25 bases separated the two germline ends. CDR1 is SGHNT and CDR2 is YYREEE in the germline V gene (reference sequence). CDR3 coding DNA: TGTGCCAGCAGCCTGAAAGCTTCCAGGGGAGGCGGGAACGAGCAGTACTTC. It codes for CASSLKASRGGGNEQYF.

The rearrangement uses TRBV7-2 and TRBJ1-6; D ambiguous. V lost 3 bases and J 0 bases, leaving 9 bases between the germline ends. Germline CDR1 and CDR2: SGHTA and FQGNSA. The CDR3 sequence is 16 residues long. CDR3 region: CASSFPRSSYNSPLHF. In DNA form, the CDR3 reads TGTGCCAGCAGCTTCCCCCGCAGCTCCTATAATTCACCCCTCCACTTT.

This clone came up once. CDR3 nucleotide sequence: TGCGCCAGCAGCTTGGGGGCTAACAATGAGCAGTTCTTC. Its protein is CASSLGANNEQFF. V is TRBV5-1 and J is TRBJ2-1; no definite D call. This CDR3 spans 13 amino acids. V gave up 0 bases and J gave up 5 bases, with 6 bases separating them. Germline CDR1 is SGHRS and CDR2 is YFSETQ.

The chain is built from TRBV13 and TRBJ2-1; D tentatively reads TRBD1 or TRBD2 (5 bases each). The CDR3 is made up of 13 amino acids. V was shortened by 5 bases and J by 6 bases, with 11 bases between the two germline ends. Germline assignment: CDR1 PRHDT and CDR2 FYEKMQ (reference sequence). Written as DNA, the CDR3 is TGTGCCAGCAGCGCCGAGAGGGGCAATGAGCAGTTCTTC. Its protein product is CASSAERGNEQFF.

The V gene is TRBV7-2, the J gene TRBJ1-4, with D possibly being TRBD1 (5 bases). The CDR3 contains 15 residues. Germline V gives CDR1 SGHTA, CDR2 FQGNSA. Trimming took 4 bases from V and 8 from J, leaving 17 bases between them. Written as DNA, the CDR3 is TGTGCCAGCAGCTCAAGCAGGGTTGGGGGAGAAAAACTGTTTTTT. Its translation: CASSSSRVGGEKLFF.

The chain is built from TRBV7-8 and TRBJ1-1; D uncertain. The CDR3 extends over 13 amino acids. CDR1 and CDR2 from the germline V gene are SGHVS and FQNEAQ. The germline V and J ends were trimmed by 2 bases and 1 base, with 5 bases remaining between them. DNA of the CDR3: TGTGCCAGCAGCTTAATGGGGAACACTGAAGCTTTCTTT. It translates to CASSLMGNTEAFF.

The chain couples TRBV27 to TRBJ1-2; 7 bases match TRBD1. The germline CDR1 and CDR2 sequences are MNHEY and SMNVEV (reference sequence). The CDR3 loop spans 14 amino acids. V gave up 5 bases and J gave up 2 bases; unmatched junction bases: 5. The chain's CDR3 is CASSPQGGNYGYTF. The CDR3 nucleotides are TGTGCCAGCAGTCCCCAGGGGGGCAACTATGGCTACACCTTC.

The CDR3 sequence is CASSLADTQYF. CDR3 sequence (DNA): TGTGCCAGCAGCTTAGCAGATACGCAGTATTTT. The chain employs TRBV11-2 and TRBJ2-3; D uncertain. V lost 1 base to trimming and J lost 4 bases, with 0 bases between them. The germline CDR1 and CDR2 sequences are SGHAT and FQNNGV. This CDR3 has 11 residues.

The rearrangement joins TRBV9 to TRBJ2-3; TRBD2 aligns across 7 bases. The CDR3 length is 14 residues. The trim removed 7 bases at V and 6 bases at J, leaving 11 bases unmatched. Germline CDR1 and CDR2: SGDLS and YYNGEE. The CDR3 spells CASSREGLSDTQYF. CDR3 nucleotides: TGTGCCAGCTCAAGGGAGGGCCTGTCGGATACGCAGTATTTT.

The rearrangement uses TRBV5-4 and TRBJ1-4; D remains ambiguous. Germline V lookup: CDR1 SGHNT, CDR2 YYREEE (reference sequence). The CDR3 runs to 14 residues. Trimming pared 1 base from V and 7 bases from J, leaving 11 bases between. The CDR3 spells CASSLLAVGEKLFF. As DNA, the CDR3 is TGTGCCAGCAGCTTGCTGGCGGTAGGTGAAAAACTGTTTTTT.

The chain is built from TRBV7-9 and TRBJ2-3, with TRBD2 matching over 7 bases. V lost 3 bases, J lost 2 bases, and 5 bases stayed unmatched. The CDR3 is made up of 15 amino acids. The germline gives CDR1 SEHNR, CDR2 FQNEAQ (reference sequence). CDR3 sequence reads: CASSFGTTLTDTQYF. CDR3 nucleotide sequence: TGTGCCAGCAGCTTCGGGACTACCCTCACAGATACGCAGTATTTT. The variable domain in full, completed from reference TRBV7-9 and TRBJ2-3, reads DTGVSQNPRHKITKRGQNVTFRCDPISEHNRLYWYRQTLGQGPEFLTYFQNEAQLEKSRLLSDRFSAERPKGSFSTLEIQRTEQGDSAMYLCASSFGTTLTDTQYFGPGTRLTVL.

There are a few counts of this clone. V usage is TRBV27 and J usage is TRBJ2-3; D unclear. CDR1 and CDR2 from the germline V gene are MNHEY and SMNVEV (reference sequence). The CDR3 is 12 residues long. Trimming stripped 1 base from V and 6 bases from J, with 5 bases between. The CDR3 nucleotides read TGTGCCAGCAGTTTATTAGGGGATACGCAGTATTTT. Translated, it gives CASSLLGDTQYF.

The genes are TRBV6-5 and TRBJ2-7; 9 bases align to TRBD1. V gave up 10 bases and J gave up 2 bases; unmatched junction bases: 9. The germline CDR1 and CDR2 sequences are MNHEY and SVGAGI. This CDR3 comprises 14 residues. CDR3 bases: TGTGCCACGTACCGGGACAGGGATACCTACGAGCAGTACTTC. This sequence encodes CATYRDRDTYEQYF.

The chain combines TRBV27 with TRBJ2-1, with D unresolved. The V gene lost 4 bases and the J gene lost 8 bases, with 12 bases spanning the gap. The CDR3 has 13 residues. Germline V gene data show CDR1 as MNHEY and CDR2 as SMNVEV (reference sequence). CDR3 residues: CASSSFAEDEQFF. DNA for the CDR3: TGTGCCAGCAGTTCTTTTGCCGAAGATGAGCAGTTCTTC.

The rearrangement uses TRBV7-8 and TRBJ2-1; tentative D call: TRBD2 (6 bases). Between the trimmed V and J ends, which lost 1 base and 16 bases, there was a span of 11 bases. The CDR3 extends over 11 amino acids. Per germline, CDR1 SGHVS and CDR2 FQNEAQ. In nucleotides, the CDR3 is TGTGCCAGCAGCTTAGAAACTAGCAAATTCTTC. Its translation: CASSLETSKFF. Supplemented by reference TRBV7-8 and TRBJ2-1, the full variable domain reads GAGVSQSPRYKVAKRGQDVALRCDPISGHVSLFWYQQALGQGPEFLTYFQNEAQLDKSGLPSDRFFAERPEGSVSTLKIQRTQQEDSAVYLCASSLETSKFFGPGTRLTVL.

This chain links TRBV10-3 with TRBJ2-1; D is unclear. The CDR3 totals 17 residues. Trimming stripped 0 bases from V and 2 bases from J, with 14 bases between. The germline gives CDR1 ENHRY, CDR2 SYGVKD. The CDR3, as DNA: TGTGCCATCAGTGAGTCTCGGCTAGGAGTTACCTACAATGAGCAGTTCTTC. Its translation is CAISESRLGVTYNEQFF.

The J gene is TRBJ1-5, the V gene TRBV4-2; 7 bases align to TRBD1. V lost 1 base and J lost 2; bases outside the gene matches: 2. Germline V gene sequence: CDR1 LGHNA, CDR2 YNFKEQ. There are 15 residues in the CDR3. The CDR3 is CASSQVTGGNQPQHF. DNA for the CDR3: TGTGCCAGCAGCCAAGTTACAGGGGGCAATCAGCCCCAGCATTTT.

The chain uses TRBV6-5 and TRBJ1-2, with 8 bases fitting TRBD1. V lost 5 bases, J lost 4 bases, and 3 bases stayed unmatched. CDR1 is MNHEY and CDR2 is SVGAGI in the germline V gene. This CDR3 is built from 13 residues. The CDR3, as DNA: TGTGCCAGCAGTAGGACAGGGAGCTATGGCTACACCTTC. Encoded protein: CASSRTGSYGYTF.

The chain recombines TRBV4-2 with TRBJ2-5; D uncertain. The CDR3 is 12 residues long. V dropped 1 base and J dropped 3 bases, with 3 bases sitting between them. Germline loops: CDR1 LGHNA, CDR2 YNFKEQ. The CDR3 DNA sequence: TGTGCCAGCAGCCAAGTGAAAGAGACCCAGTACTTC. Translating it yields CASSQVKETQYF.

The J gene is TRBJ1-3, the V gene TRBV19; 9 bases are a match to TRBD1. The J segment lost 0 bases and the V segment lost 0 bases, leaving 6 bases of the junction unmatched. CDR3 size: 18 residues. CDR1 and CDR2 from the germline V gene are LNHDA and SQIVND (reference sequence). The CDR3 spells CASSIDLQGAASGNTIYF. The CDR3 coding sequence is TGTGCCAGTAGTATAGATCTACAGGGGGCGGCCTCTGGAAACACCATATATTTT. The whole variable domain, filled in from reference TRBV19 and TRBJ1-3, reads DGGITQSPKYLFRKEGQNVTLSCEQNLNHDAMYWYRQDPGQGLRLIYYSQIVNDFQKGDIAEGYSVSREKKESFPLTVTSAQKNPTAFYLCASSIDLQGAASGNTIYFGEGSWLTVV.

The chain combines TRBV7-3 with TRBJ1-4, with TRBD1 matching 9 bases. CDR3 size: 16 residues. The ends lost 5 bases at V and 5 bases at J; junction bases unmatched: 9. Germline assignment: CDR1 SGHTA and CDR2 FQGTGA. The CDR3 sequence is CASSPTPQGANEKLFF. CDR3 DNA sequence: TGTGCCAGCAGCCCCACCCCACAGGGGGCGAATGAAAAACTGTTTTTT.

This chain connects TRBV9 to TRBJ1-1; no firm D call. Looked up from germline, CDR1 is SGDLS and CDR2 is YYNGEE. Trimming stripped 3 bases from V and 5 bases from J, with 5 bases between. This CDR3 is built from 11 residues. The CDR3 nucleotides read TGTGCCAGCAGCGCACAAACTGAAGCTTTCTTT. This gives the protein CASSAQTEAFF.

The rearrangement links TRBV15 to TRBJ2-1, with 8 bases fitting TRBD1. The germline gives CDR1 LNHNV, CDR2 YYDKDF (reference sequence). There are 18 residues in the CDR3. V shed 2 bases and J 7 bases; nucleotides not matched to a gene: 16. This CDR3 is CATSRPRIGTGFLNEQFF. The DNA of the CDR3 is TGTGCCACCAGCAGACCCCGAATAGGGACAGGCTTTTTGAATGAGCAGTTCTTC. Complete variable domain (other parts from reference TRBV15 and TRBJ2-1): DAMVIQNPRYQVTQFGKPVTLSCSQTLNHNVMYWYQQKSSQAPKLLFHYYDKDFNNEADTPDNFQSRRPNTSFCFLDIRSPGLGDTAMYLCATSRPRIGTGFLNEQFFGPGTRLTVL.

CDR3 residues: CASSLNEQFF. CDR3 sequence (DNA): TGTGCCAGCAGCCTCAATGAGCAGTTCTTC. This chain joins TRBV25-1 and TRBJ2-1; D gene ambiguous. CDR1 is MGHDK and CDR2 is SYGVNS in the germline V gene. Trimming left V 6 bases short and J 6 bases short, with 3 bases between. This CDR3 comprises 10 residues.

The chain employs TRBV27 and TRBJ2-7; D is unclear. V lost 7 bases, J lost 7 bases, and 17 bases lay in between. The length of the CDR3 is 13 residues. Germline lookup yields CDR1 MNHEY and CDR2 SMNVEV (reference sequence). The CDR3 region has the DNA TGTGCCAGCACCTCCGTCGGTGCGTGGGAGCAGTACTTC. It codes for CASTSVGAWEQYF.

V is TRBV7-9 and J is TRBJ2-5; 9 nucleotides line up with TRBD2. The J call is in doubt because the DNA end fits TRBJ2-7 better. The CDR3 loop spans 17 amino acids. Germline values: CDR1 SEHNR, CDR2 FQNEAQ (reference sequence). CDR3 residues: CASSPYSGSRSTYEQYF. The CDR3, as DNA: TGTGCCAGCAGCCCGTATAGCGGGAGCAGGTCAACCTACGAGCAGTACTTC.

In this sample, this clone turned up a few times. The V and J genes are TRBV18 and TRBJ2-7, with a tentative D call TRBD2 (5 bases). V was trimmed by 4 bases and J by 2 bases, leaving 9 bases between them. Looked up from germline, CDR1 is KGHSH and CDR2 is LQKENI. The CDR3 spans 13 residues. DNA for the CDR3: TGTGCCAGCTCACAGGAGCGGACCTACGAGCAGTACTTC. It encodes CASSQERTYEQYF. The full variable domain, its missing parts supplied by reference TRBV18 and TRBJ2-7, is NAGVMQNPRHLVRRRGQEARLRCSPMKGHSHVYWYRQLPEEGLKFMVYLQKENIIDESGMPKERFSAEFPKEGPSILRIQQVVRGDSAAYFCASSQERTYEQYFGPGTRLTVT.